This entry describes one T cell receptor (beta chain). No antigen is known for it. Base qualities were left out, and no much larger clone turns up one base away. Preparation of the library involved the immunoSEQ multiplex PCR assay. Imported from immuneACCESS, the table was reduced by TCRdb to in-frame sequences with V and J called. These copies leave out some clones; in studies compared against another copy, an unresolved V gene accounts for under half, and the cause of the remainder is not known. This sample gives 350,000 to 450,000 clones in total; 75% to 95% of them show up just once. The biggest ten clones account for 5.5% to 7.5% of the sample. V is reduced by 1 base and J by 6 bases, leaving a spacing of 19 bases between them. The CDR3 contains 17 residues, cysteine and phenylalanine counted. The retained sequence is limited to the CDR3, 51 bases, with the frame set at the first base. As encoded in the germline V gene (reference sequence), CDR1 is SEHNR while CDR2 is FQNEAQ.

This entry is derived from a study of control samples from healthy donors and cancer patients (dated by TCRdb to the early 2020s). The specimen was PBMCs. This TCR came from a man aged 40-49 years with head and neck cancer. This chain joins TRBV7-9 to TRBJ2-4; the D gene remains uncertain. The DNA sequence is TGTGCCAGCAGCTTAGAGGTATCGGCCTCTCCCCGAAACATTCAGTACTTC. Translated, it gives CASSLEVSASPRNIQYF. With the portions outside the CDR3 filled from the reference TRBV7-9 and TRBJ2-4 genes, the complete variable region becomes DTGVSQNPRHKITKRGQNVTFRCDPISEHNRLYWYRQTLGQGPEFLTYFQNEAQLEKSRLLSDRFSAERPKGSFSTLEIQRTEQGDSAMYLCASSLEVSASPRNIQYFGAGTRLSVL.